The 27 T cell receptor beta chains reported below all come from one sample, sequenced in a study of CD8 T cells in ankylosing spondylitis (dated by TCRdb to 2015 to 2018). Library construction relied on 5' RACE. These reads were obtained on an Illumina HiSeq 2500. Starting from the raw public reads, TCRdb applied fastp trimming at Q25, assembled clones with MiXCR and retained in-frame beta chains. Rows merge per CDR3 protein into single entries with the most common DNA and genes. In all, the sample holds about 200,000 distinct CDR3 sequences, and roughly 12% of those were seen once. 16% of the sample is held by the ten biggest clonotypes. The sample taken for sequencing was blood, either unsorted or a sorted T cell fraction (not recorded which). Receptors were obtained from a male donor with ankylosing spondylitis or in good health (not recorded which).

This clonotype was detected only a few times. The chain combines TRBV4-1 with TRBJ2-1, with TRBD2 matching over 10 bases. CDR1 and CDR2 from the germline V gene are MGHRA and YSYEKL. This CDR3 spans 16 amino acids. The V gene end was trimmed by 0 bases and the J gene end by 8 bases; junction bases not matched to a gene: 7. The CDR3 bases are TGCGCCAGCAGCCAAGATCTAGCGGGGGTAGTCGATGAGCAGTTCTTC. It yields the protein CASSQDLAGVVDEQFF.

This clonotype was counted a few times. V and J are TRBV20-1 and TRBJ2-1; no firm D call. Per the germline V gene, CDR1 is DFQATT and CDR2 is SNEGSKA (reference sequence). V dropped 0 bases and J dropped 4 bases, with 16 bases sitting between them. The CDR3 covers 16 residues. CDR3 in DNA: TGCAGTGCTAGAGATACGGTCGTGGCGGCGTACAATGAGCAGTTCTTC. Amino acid sequence: CSARDTVVAAYNEQFF.

V usage is TRBV7-8 and J usage is TRBJ2-7, with D perhaps being TRBD1 or TRBD2 (5 bases each). The CDR3 is 14 residues long. Germline V gene data show CDR1 as SGHVS and CDR2 as FQNEAQ. Trimming left V 5 bases short and J 2 bases short, with 13 bases between. CDR3 loop: CASSPMGVPYEQYF. CDR3 coding DNA: TGTGCCAGCAGCCCCATGGGGGTTCCCTACGAGCAGTACTTC.

This clonotype has ten or more counts. This chain links TRBV4-1 with TRBJ2-3, with D possibly matching TRBD2 (7 bases). The CDR3 extends over 17 amino acids. V was clipped by 0 bases and J by 3 bases, with 16 bases between them. Per germline, CDR1 MGHRA and CDR2 YSYEKL. This chain's CDR3 is CASSQDRGGGPTDTQYF. CDR3 coding DNA: TGCGCCAGCAGCCAAGATCGCGGCGGGGGCCCGACAGATACGCAGTATTTT.

At least ten counts were recorded for this clonotype. The chain has TRBV5-1 and TRBJ2-1; 15 bases are a match to TRBD2. Looked up from germline, CDR1 is SGHRS and CDR2 is YFSETQ. V was pared by 1 base and J by 8 bases, with 4 bases of the junction left unmatched. The CDR3 has 16 residues. Here the CDR3 DNA reads TGCGCCAGCAGCTTGTGGACTAGCGGGGGGGCCGATGAGCAGTTCTTC. Translation gives CASSLWTSGGADEQFF. The full variable domain, its missing parts supplied by reference TRBV5-1 and TRBJ2-1, is KAGVTQTPRYLIKTRGQQVTLSCSPISGHRSVSWYQQTPGQGLQFLFEYFSETQRNKGNFPGRFSGRQFSNSRSEMNVSTLELGDSALYLCASSLWTSGGADEQFFGPGTRLTVL.

This chain joins TRBV27 and TRBJ2-7; no definite D call. The V gene's germline CDR1 is MNHEY and CDR2 SMNVEV (reference sequence). CDR3 length equals 16 residues. Trimming stripped 5 bases from V and 4 bases from J, with 21 bases between. CDR3 DNA sequence: TGTGCCAGCAGTCCGTCTTCAGTCGTAGGAGCTTACGAGCAGTACTTC. Translation gives CASSPSSVVGAYEQYF.

The chain joins TRBV27 to TRBJ2-4; TRBD2 matches at 11 bases. Trimming cost V 5 bases and J 8 bases; bases outside gene matches: 11. This CDR3 comprises 16 residues. Per germline, CDR1 MNHEY and CDR2 SMNVEV (reference sequence). The CDR3 DNA is TGTGCCAGCAGTGGGATTACTAGCGGGAGTAGGTACATTCAGTACTTC. Amino acids: CASSGITSGSRYIQYF.

This chain connects TRBV4-2 to TRBJ2-7; TRBD1 agrees at 11 bases. Germline V gives CDR1 LGHNA, CDR2 YNFKEQ. The CDR3 extends over 14 amino acids. Losses at the gene ends were 4 bases for V and 6 bases for J; bases not matched to a gene: 5. In DNA form, the CDR3 reads TGTGCCAGCAGCCCGACGGGACAGGGGGTCGAGCAGTACTTC. Translating gives CASSPTGQGVEQYF.

The CDR3 loop is CASISHTEAFF. CDR3 coding DNA: TGTGCCAGCATCAGTCACACTGAAGCTTTCTTT. The gene calls are TRBV27 and TRBJ1-1; D not resolved. Germline CDR1 MNHEY, CDR2 SMNVEV (reference sequence). V dropped 7 bases and J dropped 3 bases, with 6 bases sitting between them. This CDR3 spans 11 amino acids.

This clonotype was counted between two and nine times. This chain uses TRBV10-2 with TRBJ1-1; no clear D gene. V was cut by 1 base and J by 1 base, with 4 bases left in between. Per the germline V gene, CDR1 is WSHSY and CDR2 is SAAADI. This CDR3 is built from 13 residues. The CDR3 reads CASSEYRNTEAFF. The CDR3 nucleotides read TGCGCCAGCAGTGAGTACAGGAACACTGAAGCTTTCTTT.

The chain uses TRBV20-1 and TRBJ2-1; D unresolved. Germline CDR1 DFQATT, CDR2 SNEGSKA (reference sequence). This CDR3 is built from 12 residues. The DNA for the CDR3 is TGCAGCGCCACCACCCCGAAAAATGAGCAGTTCTTC. It is translated as CSATTPKNEQFF.

The chain employs TRBV4-2 and TRBJ2-2; no definite D call. Trimming stripped 0 bases from V and 4 bases from J, with 9 bases between. The CDR3 covers 15 residues. CDR1 is LGHNA and CDR2 is YNFKEQ in the germline V gene. This chain's CDR3 is CASSQELGSTGELFF. DNA of the CDR3: TGTGCCAGCAGCCAAGAGCTAGGTAGCACCGGGGAGCTGTTTTTT.

This clonotype occurred many times. This chain connects TRBV5-1 to TRBJ1-1, with D uncertain. This CDR3 has 13 amino acids. V lost 0 bases and J 9 bases, leaving 12 bases between the germline ends. The germline gives CDR1 SGHRS, CDR2 YFSETQ. CDR3 sequence: CASSLEPPRKAFF. The CDR3 DNA follows: TGCGCCAGCAGCTTGGAGCCCCCGAGGAAAGCTTTCTTT. The full variable domain, its missing parts supplied by reference TRBV5-1 and TRBJ1-1, is KAGVTQTPRYLIKTRGQQVTLSCSPISGHRSVSWYQQTPGQGLQFLFEYFSETQRNKGNFPGRFSGRQFSNSRSEMNVSTLELGDSALYLCASSLEPPRKAFFGQGTRLTVV.

On this clonotype: A much larger clone lies a single base off, so this may be a read error. CDR3 bases: TGTGCCAGCAGGGACACTGAAGCTTTCTTT. Translated: CASRDTEAFF. This chain connects TRBV6-2 or TRBV6-3 to TRBJ1-1; D gene ambiguous. CDR1 and CDR2 (germline): MNHEY, SVGEGT. This CDR3 comprises 10 residues. V was cut by 6 bases and J by 3 bases, with 2 bases left in between.

This chain links TRBV27 with TRBJ2-2, with 7 bases fitting TRBD1. CDR3 length: 15 residues. After removal of 6 bases from V and 5 bases from J, the junction contained 9 bases not matched to a gene. CDR1 and CDR2 from the germline V gene are MNHEY and SMNVEV (reference sequence). DNA for the CDR3: TGTGCCAGCAGCCCCTCAGACAGGGTTACCGGGGAGCTGTTTTTT. This gives the protein CASSPSDRVTGELFF.

This clonotype appeared a few times. V and J are TRBV27 and TRBJ2-1, with 7 bases matching TRBD1. CDR1 and CDR2 from the germline V gene are MNHEY and SMNVEV (reference sequence). J lost 10 bases, V lost 3 bases, and 12 bases had no gene match. The CDR3 spans 15 residues. The CDR3 spells CASSFEGALRGEQFF. In DNA form, the CDR3 reads TGTGCCAGCAGTTTCGAGGGGGCTCTTAGGGGGGAGCAGTTCTTC.

This clonotype was observed many times. The chain recombines TRBV11-2 with TRBJ2-1; D gene ambiguous. V was cut by 0 bases and J by 1 base, with 13 bases left in between. CDR1 and CDR2 (germline): SGHAT, FQNNGV. The CDR3 covers 17 residues. The chain's CDR3 is CASSLDSRSGSYNEQFF. The CDR3 nucleotides are TGTGCCAGCAGCTTAGATTCGAGGTCCGGATCCTACAATGAGCAGTTCTTC. Variable domain in full (rest from reference TRBV11-2 and TRBJ2-1): EAGVAQSPRYKIIEKRQSVAFWCNPISGHATLYWYQQILGQGPKLLIQFQNNGVVDDSQLPKDRFSAERLKGVDSTLKIQPAKLEDSAVYLCASSLDSRSGSYNEQFFGPGTRLTVL.

The chain employs TRBV3-1 and TRBJ2-7; D uncertain. CDR1 is LGHDT, CDR2 YNNKEL, per germline (reference sequence). The V gene lost 3 bases and the J gene lost 1 base, with 10 bases spanning the gap. This CDR3 has 14 amino acids. CDR3 coding DNA: TGTGCCAGCAGCCACGTGGACCGATCCTACGAGCAGTACTTC. It specifies CASSHVDRSYEQYF.

This chain links TRBV5-6 with TRBJ1-1; 7 positions agree with TRBD1. V trimming: 4 bases; J trimming: 1 base; junction bases outside the gene matches: 10. The CDR3 covers 16 residues. CDR1 and CDR2 from the germline V gene are SGHDT and YYEEEE. The CDR3 spells CASSVIQGGPNTEAFF. The CDR3 DNA is TGTGCCAGCAGCGTAATTCAGGGGGGGCCGAACACTGAAGCTTTCTTT.

This clonotype turned up a few times. The gene calls are TRBV12-3 or TRBV12-4 and TRBJ2-3; the D gene is possibly TRBD2 (6 bases). The V end lost 5 bases, the J end lost 0 bases, and 9 bases lay between the germline ends. This CDR3 spans 14 amino acids. CDR3 sequence: CASSGGMSTDTQYF. In DNA, the CDR3 is TGTGCCAGCAGTGGGGGGATGAGCACAGATACGCAGTATTTT.

The table lists this clonotype with many counts. V usage is TRBV29-1 and J usage is TRBJ1-5, with 8 positions matching TRBD1. In germline, CDR1 is SQVTM, CDR2 ANQGSEA. The trim removed 6 bases at V and 6 bases at J, leaving 7 bases unmatched. The CDR3 contains 13 residues. CDR3 in amino acids: CSVLQGESQPQHF. The CDR3 nucleotides are TGCAGCGTCCTACAGGGGGAGAGTCAGCCCCAGCATTTT.

CDR3 nucleotides: TGTGCCAGCATTTCCGGACTAGCGGGACGTAAAGAGACCCAGTACTTC. This codes for CASISGLAGRKETQYF. V gene TRBV27 combines with J gene TRBJ2-5; 12 nucleotides match TRBD2. Germline-derived CDR1 and CDR2 are MNHEY and SMNVEV (reference sequence). With 7 bases clipped from V and 3 bases from J, the junction kept 9 bases outside the gene matches. The CDR3 consists of 16 residues.

This chain uses TRBV6-1 with TRBJ2-7; D may correspond to TRBD1 or TRBD2 (6 bases each). CDR1 is MNHNS, CDR2 SASEGT, per germline. The V end was cut by 8 bases, the J end by 1 base, with 12 bases between. The CDR3 runs 13 residues. The CDR3: CASGGGGSYEQYF. In DNA, the CDR3 is TGTGCCAGCGGTGGAGGGGGTTCCTACGAGCAGTACTTC.

The chain couples TRBV12-3 or TRBV12-4 to TRBJ2-1; 10 nucleotides agree with TRBD2. With 3 bases clipped from V and 0 bases from J, the junction kept 5 bases outside the gene matches. CDR3 length: 17 residues. CDR3 sequence: CASSLGLARSSYNEQFF. DNA for the CDR3: TGTGCCAGCAGTTTGGGACTAGCGAGGAGCTCCTACAATGAGCAGTTCTTC.

This clonotype was counted only a few times. The chain carries TRBV12-3 or TRBV12-4 and TRBJ2-1; TRBD2 agrees at 7 bases. V was clipped by 7 bases and J by 8 bases; unmatched bases: 5. CDR3 length: 12 residues. CDR3 residues: CASTLGRDEQFF. The CDR3 coding sequence is TGTGCCAGCACCTTGGGGAGGGATGAGCAGTTCTTC.

CDR3 sequence (DNA): TGTGCCAGCAGCCAAGAGAACGGGGGGATCTACAATGAGCAGTTCTTC. Amino acids: CASSQENGGIYNEQFF. The chain combines TRBV3-1 with TRBJ2-1, with 7 bases lining up with TRBD2. The CDR3 totals 16 residues. Germline CDR1 is LGHDT and CDR2 is YNNKEL (reference sequence). Trimming cost V 0 bases and J 3 bases; bases outside gene matches: 5.

This clonotype has a handful of counts. The chain joins TRBV6-1 to TRBJ2-5; TRBD1 is a possible D gene (6 bases). Trimming removed 6 bases at V and 1 base at J, with 12 bases between. The CDR3 covers 14 residues. Germline-derived CDR1 and CDR2 are MNHNS and SASEGT. The CDR3 protein is CASSPTGIQETQYF. The CDR3 nucleotides are TGTGCCAGCAGCCCAACAGGGATCCAAGAGACCCAGTACTTC.